The 30 T cell receptor beta chains in this list originate from one sample, sequenced in a study of technical replicates of blood from a few donors. Libraries were prepared by immunoSEQ multiplex PCR; TCRdb keeps only in-frame clonotypes and omits some of them. The sample shows 55,000 to 65,000 clones, more than 95% of them seen only once. Material for sequencing was T cells isolated from PBMCs. The receptors originated from a human donor in good health.

The rearrangement links TRBV7-9 to TRBJ1-2; D may be TRBD1 (6 bases). The CDR3 consists of 17 residues. V dropped 9 bases and J dropped 3 bases, with 26 bases sitting between them. CDR1 SEHNR and CDR2 FQNEAQ come from the germline V gene (reference sequence). Here the CDR3 reads CASATPWTDRSYYGYTF. The CDR3, as DNA: TGTGCCAGTGCCACCCCATGGACAGACAGGAGTTACTATGGCTACACCTTC. The whole variable domain, filled in from reference TRBV7-9 and TRBJ1-2, reads DTGVSQNPRHKITKRGQNVTFRCDPISEHNRLYWYRQTLGQGPEFLTYFQNEAQLEKSRLLSDRFSAERPKGSFSTLEIQRTEQGDSAMYLCASATPWTDRSYYGYTFGSGTRLTVV.

The chain is built from TRBV10-1 and TRBJ2-1; D gene unclear. This CDR3 spans 13 amino acids. V lost 2 bases, J lost 10 bases, and 12 bases lay in between. Germline CDR1 WNHNN, CDR2 SYGVQD (reference sequence). Here the CDR3 DNA reads TGCGCCAGCAGTGAGAACTCCATCAGGGAGCAGTTCTTC. The encoded protein is CASSENSIREQFF.

This chain links TRBV28 with TRBJ2-7; maybe TRBD1 (5 bases). The CDR3 is 14 residues long. Germline V gene sequence: CDR1 MDHEN, CDR2 SYDVKM. Trimming pared 3 bases from V and 2 bases from J, leaving 11 bases between. The CDR3, as DNA: TGTGCCAGCAGTTTTGGTGGGGCTACCTACGAGCAGTACTTC. It translates to CASSFGGATYEQYF.

The chain recombines TRBV6-5 with TRBJ2-7; the match to TRBD1 covers 8 bases. With V trimmed by 5 bases and J by 1 base, 7 bases remained unmatched. Germline CDR1 and CDR2: MNHEY and SVGAGI. The CDR3 has 15 amino acids. CDR3 bases: TGTGCCAGCAGTAGGGGACAGGCACATTCCTACGAGCAGTACTTC. This gives the protein CASSRGQAHSYEQYF.

The chain combines TRBV4-1 with TRBJ2-2, with TRBD2 as a possible D gene (6 bases). Looked up from germline, CDR1 is MGHRA and CDR2 is YSYEKL. V lost 1 base, J lost 5 bases, and 11 bases lay in between. This CDR3 contains 15 residues. The CDR3: CASSQGGGGTGELFF. The CDR3 DNA sequence: TGCGCCAGCAGCCAAGGGGGAGGCGGGACCGGGGAGCTGTTTTTT.

The chain employs TRBV7-9 and TRBJ2-3; D is uncertain. The CDR3 totals 16 residues. Germline V gene data show CDR1 as SEHNR and CDR2 as FQNEAQ (reference sequence). V lost 4 bases to trimming and J lost 1 base, with 15 bases between them. CDR3 nucleotide sequence: TGTGCCAGCAGCTCTACGGATCCCGCGGGCACAGATACGCAGTATTTT. Its protein is CASSSTDPAGTDTQYF.

The CDR3 DNA follows: TGTGCCAGCAGGGACGCGGGGGGACTGTTTTTT. Translating it yields CASRDAGGLFF. The V call is TRBV6-6, the J call TRBJ2-2, with 8 bases fitting TRBD2. V gave up 6 bases and J gave up 14 bases; unmatched junction bases: 5. Germline CDR1 and CDR2: MNHNY and SVGAGI (reference sequence). The CDR3 spans 11 residues.

This clone was seen only once. The chain employs TRBV4-2 and TRBJ2-1; the match to TRBD2 covers 7 bases. The CDR3 has 17 amino acids. Germline CDR1 reads LGHNA; CDR2 reads YNFKEQ. V lost 5 bases and J lost 9; bases outside the gene matches: 19. The CDR3 loop reads CASSFTSSGTWTSEQFF. As DNA, the CDR3 is TGTGCCAGCAGCTTCACCTCTAGCGGCACCTGGACCAGTGAGCAGTTCTTC.

The chain recombines TRBV4-1 with TRBJ2-7; no firm D call. The CDR3 is 15 residues long. Looked up from germline, CDR1 is MGHRA and CDR2 is YSYEKL. V was cut by 0 bases and J by 1 base, with 10 bases left in between. The CDR3 DNA is TGCGCCAGCAGCCAAGATCTACTCGGGTCCTACGAGCAGTACTTC. Translation: CASSQDLLGSYEQYF.

The chain couples TRBV9 to TRBJ2-7; 9 bases agree with TRBD2. CDR3 length: 15 residues. Germline lookup yields CDR1 SGDLS and CDR2 YYNGEE. J was trimmed by 2 bases and V by 4 bases; bases with no gene match: 7. The CDR3 sequence is CASSPYGGRAYEQYF. The CDR3 region has the DNA TGTGCCAGCAGCCCCTACGGCGGGAGGGCCTACGAGCAGTACTTC.

The chain carries TRBV11-2 and TRBJ2-7; D not resolved. The V end lost 5 bases, the J end lost 0 bases, and 5 bases lay between the germline ends. CDR1 SGHAT and CDR2 FQNNGV come from the germline V gene. The CDR3 has 12 residues. This CDR3 reads CASSPSSYEQYF. CDR3 nucleotide sequence: TGTGCCAGCAGCCCCTCCTCCTACGAGCAGTACTTC. Full variable domain (remainder filled in from reference TRBV11-2 and TRBJ2-7): EAGVAQSPRYKIIEKRQSVAFWCNPISGHATLYWYQQILGQGPKLLIQFQNNGVVDDSQLPKDRFSAERLKGVDSTLKIQPAKLEDSAVYLCASSPSSYEQYFGPGTRLTVT.

This chain connects TRBV29-1 to TRBJ2-1, with TRBD1 matching over 9 bases. Per germline, CDR1 SQVTM and CDR2 ANQGSEA. The trim removed 1 base at V and 6 bases at J, leaving 16 bases unmatched. The length of the CDR3 is 18 residues. The CDR3 region has the DNA TGCAGCGTTGAAGGACAGGGGGACAAATTTTGGAATTTCAATGAGCAGTTCTTC. Amino acids: CSVEGQGDKFWNFNEQFF.

The chain joins TRBV11-2 to TRBJ1-3; possible D gene TRBD1, 6 bases. This CDR3 contains 14 residues. Germline V gives CDR1 SGHAT, CDR2 FQNNGV. V lost 4 bases, J lost 4 bases, and 11 bases lay in between. The CDR3 DNA reads TGTGCCAGCAGCTCGCAGGGGATCGGAAACACCATATATTTT. Its translation is CASSSQGIGNTIYF.

The V and J genes are TRBV4-1 and TRBJ2-7; 11 positions match TRBD2. Germline CDR1 and CDR2: MGHRA and YSYEKL. CDR3 length equals 14 residues. The J segment lost 3 bases and the V segment lost 5 bases, leaving 3 bases of the junction unmatched. CDR3 DNA sequence: TGCGCCAGCAGCTACACTAGCGGGAGCTACGAGCAGTACTTC. The encoded protein is CASSYTSGSYEQYF.

The chain joins TRBV30 to TRBJ2-7; 7 nucleotides line up with TRBD2. Unmatched junction bases numbered 11, after V lost 0 bases and J lost 3 bases. Germline CDR1 GTSNPN, CDR2 SVGIG (reference sequence). The CDR3 covers 16 residues. CDR3 region: CAWSVGVLAVGYEQYF. The CDR3, as DNA: TGTGCCTGGAGTGTAGGGGTTCTAGCGGTGGGCTACGAGCAGTACTTC.

As to this clone: At one of its ends the junction is not consistent with the germline gene, which may arise from a read error. V and J are TRBV11-1 and TRBJ2-7; 9 bases line up with TRBD1. The V gene's germline CDR1 is SGHAT and CDR2 FQDESV (reference sequence). The CDR3 spans 14 residues. CDR3 region: CASSVAGTGSEQYF. The DNA of the CDR3 is TGTGCCAGCAGCGTAGCCGGGACAGGGAGTGAGCAGTACTTC.

V and J are TRBV21-1 and TRBJ2-2; no DNA check was done on the table's D call, TRBD1. TRBV21-1 has pseudogene status. CDR3 length: 17 amino acids. The CDR3 DNA reads as TGTGCCAGCAGCAAAGCGCCGAAGGGGGCGAACACCGGGGAGCTGTTTTTT. This sequence encodes CASSKAPKGANTGELFF.

The chain carries TRBV30 and TRBJ1-3; D is unresolved. This CDR3 spans 13 amino acids. Germline assignment: CDR1 GTSNPN and CDR2 SVGIG (reference sequence). The V gene lost 7 bases and the J gene lost 0 bases, with 10 bases spanning the gap. This chain's CDR3 is CAFLPGSGNTIYF. DNA for the CDR3: TGTGCCTTCCTCCCAGGCTCTGGAAACACCATATATTTT.

This clone has only one observation. The chain recombines TRBV6-1 with TRBJ1-4; D unresolved. This CDR3 has 14 amino acids. Germline loops: CDR1 MNHNS, CDR2 SASEGT. The V end lost 7 bases, the J end lost 2 bases, and 11 bases lay between the germline ends. The CDR3 reads CASTPGDTNEKLFF. CDR3 nucleotide sequence: TGTGCCAGCACCCCGGGAGACACTAATGAAAAACTGTTTTTT.

V is TRBV6-6 and J is TRBJ1-2; TRBD1 aligns across 8 bases. This CDR3 comprises 13 residues. Trimming removed 5 bases from V and 4 bases from J; junction bases left unmatched: 3. The germline V gene encodes CDR1 MNHNY and CDR2 SVGAGI (reference sequence). The CDR3 nucleotides are TGTGCCAGCAGTGACGGGACAGGCTATGGCTACACCTTC. Translated: CASSDGTGYGYTF.

The chain combines TRBV18 with TRBJ1-1, with 8 bases identical to TRBD1. This CDR3 spans 13 amino acids. Germline assignment: CDR1 KGHSH and CDR2 LQKENI. V trimming: 8 bases; J trimming: 3 bases; junction bases outside the gene matches: 5. The CDR3 reads CASTGGEYTEAFF. In nucleotides, the CDR3 is TGTGCCAGCACAGGGGGGGAGTACACTGAAGCTTTCTTT.

This rearrangement joins TRBV2 to TRBJ1-1; D possibly corresponds to TRBD1 (6 bases). This CDR3 is 17 amino acids long. Germline V gene data show CDR1 as SNHLY and CDR2 as FYNNEI. V dropped 7 bases and J dropped 7 bases, with 28 bases sitting between them. CDR3 nucleotides: TGTGCCAGCATTCGCGAAGTAAGGGGGAGGGACTGGGGTGAAGCTTTCTTT. Its translation is CASIREVRGRDWGEAFF.

The CDR3 reads CASSDIGGTNEKLFF. CDR3 nucleotides: TGTGCCAGCAGTGACATAGGGGGCACTAATGAAAAACTGTTTTTT. V is TRBV2 and J is TRBJ1-4; 7 bases are shared with TRBD1. Trimming took 3 bases from V and 2 from J; bases not matched to a gene: 3. The CDR3 loop spans 15 amino acids. Germline CDR1 reads SNHLY; CDR2 reads FYNNEI.

This clone occurred once. The chain links TRBV6-4 to TRBJ2-5; D perhaps matches TRBD2 (5 bases). Germline V gene sequence: CDR1 MRHNA, CDR2 SNTAGT. V was clipped by 3 bases and J by 5 bases, with 10 bases between them. The CDR3 totals 13 residues. The DNA for the CDR3 is TGTGCCAGCAGTGAGGAGGTTTGGGAGACCCAGTACTTC. As protein: CASSEEVWETQYF.

The chain has TRBV7-9 and TRBJ1-2, with 7 bases lining up with TRBD1. The CDR3 runs to 19 residues. V trimming: 1 base; J trimming: 2 bases; junction bases outside the gene matches: 16. Germline CDR1 reads SEHNR; CDR2 reads FQNEAQ (reference sequence). The CDR3 DNA sequence: TGTGCCAGCAGCTTAGGCCGAGCCCCCCGGGACAGACTGAACTATGGCTACACCTTC. Translating gives CASSLGRAPRDRLNYGYTF.

The chain joins TRBV5-1 to TRBJ2-1; 7 positions agree with TRBD2. J was trimmed by 9 bases and V by 0 bases; bases with no gene match: 6. Germline V gene sequence: CDR1 SGHRS, CDR2 YFSETQ. CDR3 size: 14 residues. CDR3 sequence reads: CASSLDREEGEQFF. In nucleotides, the CDR3 is TGCGCCAGCAGCTTGGACCGGGAGGAAGGTGAGCAGTTCTTC.

V gene TRBV14 combines with J gene TRBJ1-6; no firm D call. Between the trimmed V and J ends, which lost 4 bases and 2 bases, there was a span of 9 bases. The length of the CDR3 is 15 residues. Germline-derived CDR1 and CDR2 are SGHDN and FVKESK. The DNA for the CDR3 is TGTGCCAGCAGCCGCAGATCTCCCTATAATTCACCCCTCCACTTT. Amino acid sequence: CASSRRSPYNSPLHF.

The chain employs TRBV19 and TRBJ1-2; D perhaps matches TRBD1 (5 bases). V lost 2 bases and J lost 4, with 11 bases in between. In germline, CDR1 is LNHDA, CDR2 SQIVND (reference sequence). This CDR3 has 14 amino acids. The CDR3 reads CASSISGGIYGYTF. The CDR3 DNA is TGTGCCAGTAGTATATCGGGGGGAATCTATGGCTACACCTTC.

J is TRBJ2-5 and V is TRBV9; 11 bases are shared with TRBD2. From germline, CDR1 is SGDLS and CDR2 YYNGEE. V shed 4 bases and J 5 bases; nucleotides not matched to a gene: 10. The CDR3 has 16 residues. The CDR3 DNA reads TGTGCCAGCAGCCTACTAGCGGGGGTACCAGGGGAGACCCAGTACTTC. Protein: CASSLLAGVPGETQYF.

This sequence joins TRBV6-5 and TRBJ2-1; 9 nucleotides match TRBD2. The germline V gene has CDR1 MNHEY and CDR2 SVGAGI. This CDR3 region has 14 residues. V was pared by 6 bases and J by 9 bases, with 9 bases of the junction left unmatched. CDR3 region: CASRAPGLAREQFF. Here the CDR3 DNA reads TGTGCCAGCAGAGCGCCGGGACTAGCTCGTGAGCAGTTCTTC.